This T cell receptor (beta chain) comes out of a study of blood T cell repertoires in COVID-19. About the study: There were acute and convalescent COVID-19 samples, and they came from the United States, Italy and Spain.

In the authors' workflow: Reference gene primers were amplified, and this amplification served to estimate nucleated cell counts. Libraries were prepared by immunoSEQ multiplex PCR; TCRdb keeps only in-frame clonotypes and omits some of them. That table is the source of V, J and clone size, and D and trimming were worked out from the DNA. Here the sample spans just under 90,000 clones, 88% being singletons. V dropped 6 bases and J dropped 7 bases, with 15 bases sitting between them. The V gene's germline CDR1 is SNHLY and CDR2 FYNNEI. This CDR3 spans 13 amino acids. Sequenced: peripheral blood. The TCR comes from an elderly woman with acute or convalescent COVID-19. The chain joins TRBV2 to TRBJ1-1; TRBD1 might be the D (6 bases). DNA for the CDR3: TGTGCCAGCAGGGGACAAAGGGCGATTGAAGCTTTCTTT. The encoded protein is CASRGQRAIEAFF.